The clone carrying this T cell receptor (beta chain) was observed at least ten times. Germline assignment: CDR1 SGHRS and CDR2 YFSETQ. V lost 5 bases and J 0 bases, leaving 13 bases between the germline ends. This CDR3 is 15 amino acids long. The data originate from a study of T cells in Graves' hyperthyroidism and ophthalmopathy. Amplified regions were TCR beta CDR3 sequences from RNA transcripts. During a first-round RT-PCR of the TCR CDR3, the HTBI primer set was used. One entry per CDR3 protein, called by TCRdb with MiXCR from the multiplex PCR reads. The sample carries fewer than 450,000 distinct CDR3 sequences, approximately 17% recorded once.

The source of this sequence is a man aged 18 to 35 with Graves' ophthalmopathy. The sample comprised blood. The chain uses TRBV5-1 and TRBJ2-3; the D gene is possibly TRBD2 (6 bases). CDR3 nucleotide sequence: TGCGCCAGCAGTCGGGACTCGGCAAGCACAGATACGCAGTATTTT. It encodes CASSRDSASTDTQYF.